The rows below give T cell receptor beta chains drawn from one sample of a study of breast tumors, draining lymph nodes, adjacent tissues. TCRdb reprocessed the multiplex PCR reads with MiXCR, giving one entry per CDR3 protein. Of 140,000 or so distinct CDR3 sequences detected, 30% to 35% appear once; the ten largest clones hold 2.3%. Sequenced sample: axillary lymph node tissue. All receptors derive from a female donor with breast cancer. Some clones in this sample may be carry-over from other donors' samples. Both conserved end residues are part of each CDR3. A D gene is named only where the DNA matches it firmly. Clone sizes are given selectively: once, few, many, or a class where the clone is expanded.

CDR3,DNA,J,D,size,V
CAASDSGRTETQCF,TGTGCCGCCAGTGATTCTGGTAGGACGGAGACCCAGTGCTTC,TRBJ2-5,-,-,TRBV24-1
CASSLGGGSGYTF,TGTGCCAGCAGCTTAGGGGGGGGATCCGGCTACACCTTC,TRBJ1-2,-,many,TRBV7-3
CASSQVIGVADTQYF,TGTGCCAGCAGCCAAGTAATTGGGGTTGCAGATACGCAGTATTTT,TRBJ2-3,-,many,TRBV3-1
CSASLQGPNQPQHF,TGCAGTGCTAGTTTACAGGGACCCAATCAGCCCCAGCATTTT,TRBJ1-5,-,many,TRBV20-1
CASSLQADSPLHF,TGTGCCAGCTCACTACAGGCAGATTCACCCCTCCACTTT,TRBJ1-6,-,many,TRBV18
CASSPGTGGFRETQYF,TGTGCCAGCAGTCCTGGGACAGGGGGCTTCAGGGAGACCCAGTACTTC,TRBJ2-5,TRBD1,many,TRBV27
CASSQFRGETQYF,TGTGCCAGCAGCCAATTCAGAGGGGAGACCCAGTACTTC,TRBJ2-5,-,many,TRBV3-1
CASSQVKLDRGNSPLHF,TGCGCCAGCAGCCAAGTCAAATTGGACAGGGGAAATTCACCCCTCCACTTT,TRBJ1-6,TRBD1,many,TRBV4-1
CASSTTGTTGNTIYF,TGTGCCAGTAGTACCACCGGGACAACCGGAAACACCATATATTTT,TRBJ1-3,-,many,TRBV19
CASSRDSAGGYTF,TGTGCCAGCAGCCGAGACAGCGCTGGGGGCTACACCTTC,TRBJ1-2,-,many,TRBV6-6
CASSSEGGFTNYGYTF,TGTGCCAGCAGTTCTGAGGGAGGGTTTACCAACTATGGCTACACCTTC,TRBJ1-2,-,many,TRBV5-5
CASSQTGQEYGYTF,TGCGCCAGCAGCCAGACAGGGCAAGAATATGGCTACACCTTC,TRBJ1-2,TRBD1,many,TRBV5-1
CATSRDAGMYGYTF,TGTGCCACCAGCAGAGATGCAGGCATGTATGGCTACACCTTC,TRBJ1-2,-,many,TRBV15